Listed below are T cell receptor beta chains from one sample, sequenced in a study of cytomegalovirus exposure and HLA in healthy donors. Libraries were prepared by immunoSEQ multiplex PCR; TCRdb keeps only in-frame clonotypes and omits some of them. The sample has 50,000 to 70,000 clones, and its top ten clones hold about 10%. Source material: PBMCs. These receptors all come from a man aged 50-59 years in good health and CMV-seropositive. Both conserved end residues are part of each CDR3. A D gene is named only where the DNA matches it firmly.

j_call	v_call	d_call	cdr3_nt	cdr3_aa
TRBJ2-5	TRBV5-1	TRBD2	TGCGCCAGCAGCTGCGGACTAGCGGGGGGGAGGGTACAAGAGACCCAGTACTTC	CASSCGLAGGRVQETQYF
TRBJ1-2	TRBV6-5	-	TGTGCCAGCAGTTCCGGGGGAGTCGGTAACTATGGCTACACCTTC	CASSSGGVGNYGYTF
TRBJ1-4	TRBV9	-	TGTGCCAGCAGCACCGGGTCCCGTGCAACTAATGAAAAACTGTTTTTT	CASSTGSRATNEKLFF
TRBJ2-1	TRBV5-1	TRBD1	TGCGCCAGCAGCTTGGGGGACAGGAACCCCTACAATGAGCAGTTCTTC	CASSLGDRNPYNEQFF
TRBJ2-3	TRBV6-6	TRBD2	TGTGCCAGCAGTAAGCTAGCGGGGGGACTCACAGATACGCAGTATTTT	CASSKLAGGLTDTQYF
TRBJ1-1	TRBV28	-	TGTGCCAGCAGTTTAAGAGGTTTGGGTTCCGAAGAAGCTTTCTTT	CASSLRGLGSEEAFF
TRBJ1-2	TRBV30	-	TGTGCCTGGAATTCGGGGGATTATGGCTACACCTTC	CAWNSGDYGYTF
TRBJ1-1	TRBV5-1	-	TGCGCCAGCAGCTTGAGAGGGGAGGAGAACACTGAAGCTTTCTTT	CASSLRGEENTEAFF
TRBJ1-2	TRBV7-6	-	TGTGCCAGCAGCGTACAGGGTGGGGTTGGCTACACCTTC	CASSVQGGVGYTF
TRBJ2-7	TRBV18	TRBD1	TGTGCCAGCTCACACTCCGCGACAGGGTCCTACGAGCAGTACTTC	CASSHSATGSYEQYF
TRBJ2-7	TRBV10-3	TRBD2	TGTGCCATCAGTGAGTCTAACGGGAGGGCCACGTTCGCCTACGAGCAGTACTTC	CAISESNGRATFAYEQYF
TRBJ1-1	TRBV19	-	TGTGCCAGTACCTACGGAGTGGTTGCAGCTTTCTTT	CASTYGVVAAFF
TRBJ2-3	TRBV7-9	TRBD1	TGTGCCAGCAGTCCACAGGGGAAGGGCACAGATACGCAGTATTTT	CASSPQGKGTDTQYF
TRBJ2-4	TRBV4-3	TRBD1	TGCGCCAGCAGCCAAGATAAATTAAGGGTGGGACAGAAAAACATTCAGTACTTC	CASSQDKLRVGQKNIQYF
TRBJ1-2	TRBV15	-	TGTGCCACCAGCAGAGTGTCGCGGGACGGAAACTATGGCTACACCTTC	CATSRVSRDGNYGYTF
TRBJ2-1	TRBV7-9	TRBD2	TGTGCCAGCAGAGGGACTAGCGGGAGGGATGAGCAGTTCTTC	CASRGTSGRDEQFF
TRBJ2-1	TRBV7-3	TRBD1	TGTGCCAGCAGCTTAAACAGGGGGCGCGAGCAGTTCTTC	CASSLNRGREQFF
TRBJ2-1	TRBV27	TRBD2	TGTGCCAGCAGTTTAGGGGTCGGGGGGGAGCAGTTCTTC	CASSLGVGGEQFF
TRBJ1-2	TRBV7-9	-	TGTGCCAGCAGTCCCTCCCGGGGGAAAGTGGGGGGCTACACCTTC	CASSPSRGKVGGYTF
TRBJ2-7	TRBV4-1	TRBD2	TGCGCCAGCAGCCAAGAGAGTCTAGCGGGAGTGGGGAACGAGCAGTACTTC	CASSQESLAGVGNEQYF
TRBJ1-2	TRBV4-1	-	TGCGCCAGCAGCCAAACAATCGCGGCAGGCGGGGGGGTGAACTATGGCTACACCTTC	CASSQTIAAGGGVNYGYTF
TRBJ2-1	TRBV28	-	TGTGCCAGCAGCCCCGGGGCGATCGGGAGCTCCTACAATGAGCAGTTCTTC	CASSPGAIGSSYNEQFF
TRBJ1-1	TRBV10-3	-	TGTGCCATCAGGCAATCTTGGGGGGGTAGCACTGAAGCTTTCTTT	CAIRQSWGGSTEAFF
TRBJ2-7	TRBV5-6	TRBD1	TGTGCCAGCAGCTTGGGACAGGGGGTGAACTACGAGCAGTACTTC	CASSLGQGVNYEQYF
TRBJ2-7	TRBV18	-	TGTGCCAGCTCAACCACGAAGGGGGGGCAGGGAAACGAGCAGTACTTC	CASSTTKGGQGNEQYF
TRBJ1-1	TRBV5-1	-	TGCGCCAGCACGGGCAGGGGGAACACTGAAGCTTTCTTT	CASTGRGNTEAFF
TRBJ2-7	TRBV7-8	-	TGTGCCAGCAGACCTACGCGGGAAGATCCCTACGAGCAGTACTTC	CASRPTREDPYEQYF
TRBJ1-4	TRBV6-6	TRBD1	TGTGCCAGCAGTTTCCGACAGGGTAATGAAAAACTGTTTTTT	CASSFRQGNEKLFF
TRBJ1-2	TRBV5-6	-	TGTGCCAGCAGCGAGCGGGGGGGGTCCGATGGCTACACCTTC	CASSERGGSDGYTF
TRBJ1-5	TRBV29-1	-	TGCAGCGTGGGGACACGGAGTCAGCCCCAGCATTTT	CSVGTRSQPQHF
TRBJ2-2	TRBV4-2	-	TGTGCCAGCAGCCAACCCCAACAGGGACTACGCTACACCGGGGAGCTGTTTTTT	CASSQPQQGLRYTGELFF
TRBJ2-7	TRBV9	TRBD2	TGTGCCAGCAGCGAGCGGGGTTGGGAGCAGTACTTC	CASSERGWEQYF
TRBJ2-2	TRBV6-6	-	TGTGCCAGCACTCAACGAGTATTTCGCACCGGGGAGCTGTTTTTT	CASTQRVFRTGELFF
TRBJ1-1	TRBV9	-	TGTGCCAGCAGCGCATCCCAGGGTTTGAACACTGAAGCTTTCTTT	CASSASQGLNTEAFF
TRBJ1-1	TRBV19	-	TGTGCCAGTAGTATAACACAGGGCGCTGAAGCTTTCTTT	CASSITQGAEAFF
TRBJ1-5	TRBV10-3	TRBD1	TGTGCCACCGATGACAGGGCAAGCAATCAGCCCCAGCATTTT	CATDDRASNQPQHF
TRBJ2-3	TRBV19	-	TGTGCCAGTAGTATGTGGGCAGCTAGCACAGATACGCAGTATTTT	CASSMWAASTDTQYF
TRBJ1-1	TRBV7-2	-	TGTGCCAGCAGCTTAGTGGCGGGGAACACTGAAGCTTTCTTT	CASSLVAGNTEAFF
TRBJ2-7	TRBV5-1	-	TGCGCCAGCAGCTTGGGTATAGGAGGGGCTCTAACCCCCTCCTACGAGCAGTACTTC	CASSLGIGGALTPSYEQYF
TRBJ2-6	TRBV7-9	-	TGTGCCAGCAGCTTTGGGGCCGACTGGCCCAACGTCCTGACTTTC	CASSFGADWPNVLTF
TRBJ1-2	TRBV21-1	-	TGTGCCAGCAGCAAAGCGCCGGGACAGGGTCTTGGTGGCTACACCTTC	CASSKAPGQGLGGYTF
TRBJ2-1	TRBV29-1	-	TGCAGCGGGAACAGGGCCTACAATGAGCAGTTCTTC	CSGNRAYNEQFF
TRBJ2-4	TRBV7-2	-	TGTGCCAGCAGCTTAGGGGCGGGAGCCAAAAACATTCAGTACTTC	CASSLGAGAKNIQYF